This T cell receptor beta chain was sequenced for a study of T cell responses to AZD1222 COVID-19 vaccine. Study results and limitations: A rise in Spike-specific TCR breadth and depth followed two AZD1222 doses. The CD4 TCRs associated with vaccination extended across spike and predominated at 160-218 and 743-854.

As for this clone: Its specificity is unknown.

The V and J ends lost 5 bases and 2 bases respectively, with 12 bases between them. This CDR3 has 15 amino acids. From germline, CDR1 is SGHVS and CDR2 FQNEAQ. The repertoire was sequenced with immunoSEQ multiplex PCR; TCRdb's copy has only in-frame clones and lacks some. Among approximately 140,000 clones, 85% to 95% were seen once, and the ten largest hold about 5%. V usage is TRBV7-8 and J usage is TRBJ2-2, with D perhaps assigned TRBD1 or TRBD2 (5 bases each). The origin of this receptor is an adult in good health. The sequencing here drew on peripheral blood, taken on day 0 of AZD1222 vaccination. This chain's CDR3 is CASSHRDRNTGELFF. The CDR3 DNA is TGTGCCAGCAGCCACCGGGACCGAAACACCGGGGAGCTGTTTTTT. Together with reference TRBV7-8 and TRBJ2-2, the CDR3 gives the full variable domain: GAGVSQSPRYKVAKRGQDVALRCDPISGHVSLFWYQQALGQGPEFLTYFQNEAQLDKSGLPSDRFFAERPEGSVSTLKIQRTQQEDSAVYLCASSHRDRNTGELFFGEGSRLTVL.